The source of this T cell receptor (beta chain) is a study of blood T cell repertoires in COVID-19. The table came from immunoSEQ multiplex PCR; TCRdb's copy has only in-frame clones and leaves some out. This repertoire shows 59,000 or so clones, approximately 85% found once; its top ten account for roughly 13%. After removal of 6 bases from V and 3 bases from J, the junction contained 7 bases not matched to a gene. In germline, CDR1 is MDHEN, CDR2 SYDVKM. This CDR3 contains 14 residues. This clone was counted a single time. This clonotype was sampled from a human donor in a cohort sampled during active COVID-19. Sequenced input: peripheral blood. The chain has TRBV28 and TRBJ2-7, with 8 bases fitting TRBD2. The CDR3 DNA reads as TGTGCCAGCAGAAACGCGGGACTAGGCTACGAGCAGTACGTC. It codes for CASRNAGLGYEQYV.